This TCR beta chain was identified in a study of CD8 T cells in Susac syndrome. The study sequenced TCR beta in blood CD8+ and CD4+ T cells. Negative magnetic isolation gave CD8+ and CD4+ cells; FACS enriched CD8+ TEMRA. Germline values: CDR1 SGHTA, CDR2 FQGNSA. Trimming removed 5 bases from V and 1 base from J; junction bases left unmatched: 7. The CDR3 totals 17 residues. When the RNA was reverse transcribed, random hexamers were used with an input of about 0.5 to 1 ug. TCR beta CDR3 was amplified by immunoSEQ covering 54 Vbeta and 13 Jbeta. TCRdb ran MiXCR on the immunoSEQ multiplex PCR reads and lists one entry per CDR3 protein. The sample yields 78,000 or so distinct CDR3 sequences, about 95% seen once.

The rearrangement uses TRBV7-2 and TRBJ2-1; the match to TRBD2 covers 11 bases. This receptor was identified in a human donor with multiple sclerosis. The sequenced material came from CD8+ T cells from PBMCs. The CDR3 DNA sequence: TGTGCCAGCAGCCCGGGACTAGCGGAGACGTCCTACAATGAGCAGTTCTTC. Translating it yields CASSPGLAETSYNEQFF. The whole variable domain, remainder taken from reference TRBV7-2 and TRBJ2-1, is GAGVSQSPSNKVTEKGKDVELRCDPISGHTALYWYRQSLGQGLEFLIYFQGNSAPDKSGLPSDRFSAERTGGSVSTLTIQRTQQEDSAVYLCASSPGLAETSYNEQFFGPGTRLTVL.